This record covers a single T cell receptor beta chain. Antigen unknown. The gene symbols are mouse symbols. The read halts 1 residue ahead of the CDR3 end, with the missing end drawn from the germline J gene. V lost 2 bases, J lost 6 bases, and 4 bases stayed unmatched. Germline CDR1 and CDR2: NNHDY and SYVADS. There are 13 residues in the CDR3. The entry originates in a study of tissue T cells after allogeneic stem cell transplantation. Findings of the study overall: The study did not identify alloreactive or antigen-specific tissue TCRs, and some clones might be persisting host cells. Sampling depth was limited, and the cohort was small and clinically varied. Tissue-detected TCR repertoire was only partly captured by blood and spleen T cells. Few T cell clones were shared across patients, but motif clusters showed tissue-specific shared signatures.

Sample time point: mouse harvest day 7 after allogeneic transplant. Mouse grafts combined 10^7 T-cell-depleted bone marrow cells with 10^6 splenic CD5+ T cells. TCRdb's copy holds only in-frame clones and misses some; the assay was immunoSEQ multiplex PCR. This sample yields several thousand clones, of which roughly two fifths are seen a single time; just over 2% belongs to the top ten. Source material: skin. This clonotype was sampled from a female BALB/c mouse given C57BL/6 T cells with graft-versus-host disease after an allogeneic hematopoietic cell transplant. This chain joins TRBV13-3 and TRBJ2-7; 8 bases are shared with TRBD2. The CDR3 spells CASSDWGALEQYF. CDR3 DNA, as far as it was read: TGTGCCAGCAGTGACTGGGGGGCGCTTGAACAGTAC.